The present T cell receptor (beta chain) was sequenced within a study of early T cells in non-severe SARS-CoV-2 infection. About the research overall: Chains were unpaired, as sequencing was done on bulk RNA from unsorted whole blood. Findings and caveats of the study: VDJdb matching skewed toward anti-spike CD8 responses, missing private and CD4 specificities.

The junction had 6 bases not matched to a gene; V was cut back by 3 bases and J by 6 bases. CDR3 size: 15 residues. CDR1 and CDR2 from the germline V gene are SGDLS and YYNGEE. Of note for this clonotype: The antigen is not known.

The protocol attached unique molecular identifiers to individual cDNA molecules. TCRdb reanalysed the 5' RACE reads using MiXCR and keeps one entry per CDR3 protein. The sample consists of tens of thousands of distinct CDR3 sequences, about 12% of them appearing once. This sequence joins TRBV9 and TRBJ1-5; 10 nucleotides agree with TRBD1. Sequenced sample: whole blood. This sequence originates from an adult who was a healthcare worker with PCR-confirmed SARS-CoV-2 infection or an uninfected control (not recorded which). CDR3 protein: CASSATGGEGQPQHF. As DNA, the CDR3 is TGTGCCAGCAGCGCGACAGGGGGCGAAGGTCAGCCCCAGCATTTT.